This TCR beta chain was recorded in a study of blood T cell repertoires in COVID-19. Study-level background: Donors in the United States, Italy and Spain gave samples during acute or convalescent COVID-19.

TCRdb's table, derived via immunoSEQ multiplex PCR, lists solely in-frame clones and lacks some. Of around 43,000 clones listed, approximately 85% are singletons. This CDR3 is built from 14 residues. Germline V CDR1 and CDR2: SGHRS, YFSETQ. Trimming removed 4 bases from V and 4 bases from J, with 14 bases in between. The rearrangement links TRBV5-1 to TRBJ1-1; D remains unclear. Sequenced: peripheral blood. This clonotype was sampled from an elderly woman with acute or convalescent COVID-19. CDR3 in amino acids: CASSPDVAFTEAFF. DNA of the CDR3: TGCGCCAGCAGCCCGGATGTAGCATTCACTGAAGCTTTCTTT.